This T cell receptor beta chain was captured in a study of T cell repertoires in cytomegalovirus infection. Looking at the study overall: Recently identified HLA-C-restricted CMV epitopes were used, and well-studied HLA-B-restricted CMV epitopes were used as well. CMV infection plus the matching HLA type was flagged by public TCR beta signatures. Study outcomes and limitations: Public TCR beta family frequency separated CMV-and-HLA carriers, including in an independent cohort.

This CDR3 has 15 amino acids. Trimming shortened V by 6 bases and J by 2 bases, and 17 bases separated the two germline ends. Looked up from germline, CDR1 is MNHEY and CDR2 is SMNVEV (reference sequence). TCRdb processed the reads anew with MiXCR; each CDR3 protein has one entry. The sample carries roughly 990,000 distinct CDR3 sequences, around 30% recorded once. As regards this clonotype: Its antigen is unidentified.

The starting material was cultured CD8+ T cells from PBMCs, obtained from culture after CMV antigen stimulation. This TCR was sampled from a human donor in good health (CMV status not recorded). Some clones in this sample may be carry-over from other donors' samples. The chain carries TRBV27 and TRBJ2-7; D unclear. CDR3 DNA sequence: TGTGCCAGCAGGTTTCGTGGGCAGGTAGCCTACGAGCAGTACTTC. Amino acid sequence: CASRFRGQVAYEQYF.